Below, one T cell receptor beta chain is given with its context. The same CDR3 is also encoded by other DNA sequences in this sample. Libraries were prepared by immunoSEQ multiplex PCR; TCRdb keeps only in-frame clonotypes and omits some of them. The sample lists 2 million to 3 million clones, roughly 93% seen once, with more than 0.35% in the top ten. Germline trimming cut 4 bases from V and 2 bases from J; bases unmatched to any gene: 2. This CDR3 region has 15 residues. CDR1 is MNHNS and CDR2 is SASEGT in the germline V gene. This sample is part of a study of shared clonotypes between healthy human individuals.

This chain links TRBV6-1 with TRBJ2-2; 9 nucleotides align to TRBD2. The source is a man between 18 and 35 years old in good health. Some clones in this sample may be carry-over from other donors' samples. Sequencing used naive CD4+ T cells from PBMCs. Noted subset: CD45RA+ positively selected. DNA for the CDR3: TGTGCCAGCAGTGGGCTAGCGGGAAACACCGGGGAGCTGTTTTTT. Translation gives CASSGLAGNTGELFF.